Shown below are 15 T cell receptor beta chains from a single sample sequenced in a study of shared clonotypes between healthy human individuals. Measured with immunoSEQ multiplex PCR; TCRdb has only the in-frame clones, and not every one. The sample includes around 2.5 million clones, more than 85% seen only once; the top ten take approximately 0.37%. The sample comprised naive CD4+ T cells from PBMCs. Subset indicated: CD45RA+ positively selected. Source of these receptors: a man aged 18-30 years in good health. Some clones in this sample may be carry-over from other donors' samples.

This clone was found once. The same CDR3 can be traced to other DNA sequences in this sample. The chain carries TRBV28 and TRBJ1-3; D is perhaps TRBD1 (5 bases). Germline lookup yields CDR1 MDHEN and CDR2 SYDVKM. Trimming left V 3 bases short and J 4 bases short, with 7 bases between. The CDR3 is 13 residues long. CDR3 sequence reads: CASSLPGGNTIYF. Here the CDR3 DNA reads TGTGCCAGCAGTTTGCCAGGGGGAAACACCATATATTTT.

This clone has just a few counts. The CDR3 sequence is CASSLIQGSVAFF. In nucleotides, the CDR3 is TGCGCCAGCAGCTTGATACAGGGGTCGGTAGCTTTCTTT. This chain links TRBV5-1 with TRBJ1-1; 7 bases are a match to TRBD1. V shed 1 base, J shed 10 bases, and the junction held 7 bases outside the gene matches. The CDR3 covers 13 residues. Germline lookup yields CDR1 SGHRS and CDR2 YFSETQ. Drawing the rest from reference TRBV5-1 and TRBJ1-1, the complete variable domain is KAGVTQTPRYLIKTRGQQVTLSCSPISGHRSVSWYQQTPGQGLQFLFEYFSETQRNKGNFPGRFSGRQFSNSRSEMNVSTLELGDSALYLCASSLIQGSVAFFGQGTRLTVV.

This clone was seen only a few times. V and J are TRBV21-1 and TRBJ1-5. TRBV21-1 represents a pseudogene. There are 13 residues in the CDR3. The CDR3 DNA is TGTGCCAGCAGCAAAGCCCTTAATCAGCCCCAGCATTTT. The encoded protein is CASSKALNQPQHF.

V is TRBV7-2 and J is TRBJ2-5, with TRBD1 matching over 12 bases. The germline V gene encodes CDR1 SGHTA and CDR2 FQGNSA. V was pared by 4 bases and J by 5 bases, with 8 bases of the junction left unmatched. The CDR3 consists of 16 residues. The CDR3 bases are TGTGCCAGCAGCTCCTTCGGGACAGGGGGCAGGGAGACCCAGTACTTC. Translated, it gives CASSSFGTGGRETQYF.

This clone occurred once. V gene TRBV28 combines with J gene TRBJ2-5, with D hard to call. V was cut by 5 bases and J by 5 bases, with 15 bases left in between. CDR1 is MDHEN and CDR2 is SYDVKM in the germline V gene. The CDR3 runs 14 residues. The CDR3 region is CASSPRRPSETQYF. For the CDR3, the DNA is TGTGCCAGCAGTCCCCGGCGGCCCTCCGAGACCCAGTACTTC.

CDR3 sequence (DNA): TGCGCCAGCAGCCGGGGGACAGGGAGGGGAGAGACCCAGTACTTC. Protein: CASSRGTGRGETQYF. This chain connects TRBV4-1 to TRBJ2-5, with 9 bases matching TRBD1. The CDR3 spans 15 residues. The germline V gene encodes CDR1 MGHRA and CDR2 YSYEKL. V lost 4 bases to trimming and J lost 4 bases; unmatched junction nucleotides: 7.

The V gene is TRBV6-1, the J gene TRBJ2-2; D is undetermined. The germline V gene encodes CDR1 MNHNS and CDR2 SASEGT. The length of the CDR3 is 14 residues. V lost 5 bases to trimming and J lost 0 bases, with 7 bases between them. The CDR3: CASSSNTNTGELFF. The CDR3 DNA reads TGTGCCAGCAGTTCCAATACGAACACCGGGGAGCTGTTTTTT.

For the CDR3, the DNA is TGTGCCAGCAGTTACGGGGACGGGGGCACAGATACGCAGTATTTT. It codes for CASSYGDGGTDTQYF. V gene TRBV6-7 combines with J gene TRBJ2-3; D possibly uses TRBD1 or TRBD2 (5 bases each). TRBV6-7 is given ORF status, its function remaining uncertain. V lost 2 bases and J lost 1, with 10 bases in between. The CDR3 runs to 15 residues.

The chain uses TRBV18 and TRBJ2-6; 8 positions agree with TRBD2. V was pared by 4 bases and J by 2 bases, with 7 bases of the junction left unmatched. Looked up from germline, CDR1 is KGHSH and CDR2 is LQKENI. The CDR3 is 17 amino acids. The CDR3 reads CASSQNQLAAGANVLTF. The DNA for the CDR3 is TGTGCCAGCTCACAGAACCAACTAGCGGCTGGGGCCAACGTCCTGACTTTC.

This CDR3 is CASSFGAGEAFF. In nucleotides, the CDR3 is TGTGCCAGCAGCTTTGGTGCAGGTGAAGCTTTCTTT. The V and J genes are TRBV7-3 and TRBJ1-1; D is undetermined. This CDR3 contains 12 residues. Trimming stripped 3 bases from V and 7 bases from J, with 9 bases between. The germline CDR1 and CDR2 sequences are SGHTA and FQGTGA.

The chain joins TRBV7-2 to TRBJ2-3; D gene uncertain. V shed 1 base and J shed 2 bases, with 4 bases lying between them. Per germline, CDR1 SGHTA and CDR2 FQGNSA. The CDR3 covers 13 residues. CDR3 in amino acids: CASSLGHTDTQYF. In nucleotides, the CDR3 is TGTGCCAGCAGCTTAGGTCACACAGATACGCAGTATTTT.

Written as DNA, the CDR3 is TGTGCCATCAGTGAGTCGACAGGCCGAGCTAACTATGGCTACACCTTC. Translated: CAISESTGRANYGYTF. J is TRBJ1-2 and V is TRBV10-3; tentative D call: TRBD1 (6 bases). Trimming left V 0 bases short and J 0 bases short, with 11 bases between. Germline V CDR1 and CDR2: ENHRY, SYGVKD. This CDR3 contains 16 residues.

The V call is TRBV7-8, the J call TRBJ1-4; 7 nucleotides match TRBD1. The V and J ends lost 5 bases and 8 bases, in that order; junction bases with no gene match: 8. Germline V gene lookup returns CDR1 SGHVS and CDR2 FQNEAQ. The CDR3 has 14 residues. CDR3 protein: CASSQDRLSEKLFF. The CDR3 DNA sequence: TGTGCCAGCAGCCAGGACAGGTTATCCGAAAAACTGTTTTTT.

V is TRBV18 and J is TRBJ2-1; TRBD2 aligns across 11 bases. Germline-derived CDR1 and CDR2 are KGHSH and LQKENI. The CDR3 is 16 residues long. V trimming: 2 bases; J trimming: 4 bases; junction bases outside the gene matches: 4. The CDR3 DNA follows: TGTGCCAGCTCACCAAGGGGACTAGCGGCGTACAATGAGCAGTTCTTC. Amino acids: CASSPRGLAAYNEQFF.

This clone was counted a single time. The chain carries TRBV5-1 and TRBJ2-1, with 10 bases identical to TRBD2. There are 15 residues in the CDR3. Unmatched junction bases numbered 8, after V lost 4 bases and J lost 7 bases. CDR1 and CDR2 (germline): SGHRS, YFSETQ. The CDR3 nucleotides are TGCGCCAGCAGCGAATTCGGACTAGCGGTAAATGAGCAGTTCTTC. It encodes CASSEFGLAVNEQFF.